This T cell receptor (beta chain) was sequenced for a study of CD8+ T cells in alopecia areata. Overall study context: Oral tofacitinib (5 to 10 mg twice daily) was administered to treated patients. A 6-month period off drug followed tofacitinib, which lasted 6 to 18 months.

Treatment here: oral pan-JAK inhibitor, 5-10 mg twice daily. Sorting from PBMCs produced CD4+ and CD8+ T cells. Trimming removed 10 bases at V and 9 bases at J, with 13 bases between. This CDR3 spans 11 amino acids. CDR1 and CDR2 (germline): MNHEY, SVGAGI. Extracted from the samples, RNA was reverse transcribed into cDNA to serve as the sequencing template. The repertoire was sequenced with immunoSEQ multiplex PCR; TCRdb's copy has only in-frame clones and lacks some. Of 150,000 to 200,000 clones listed, approximately 65% were seen once; the top ten hold 0.91%. The V gene is TRBV6-5, the J gene TRBJ2-1; TRBD1 might be the D (6 bases). This receptor was identified in a human donor with alopecia areata. This specimen consisted of CD4+ T cells sorted from blood, obtained at week 4, from a patient treated with tofacitinib. CDR3 loop: CATWTVGEQFF. The CDR3, as DNA: TGTGCCACTTGGACAGTCGGTGAGCAGTTCTTC.